This TCR beta chain is drawn from a study of T-cell memory formation after mild COVID-19 (dated by TCRdb to the early 2020s). Looking at the study overall: TCR sequence clusters from the two donors were largely donor specific. Longitudinal TCRalpha and TCRbeta repertoire sequencing tracked T-cell clones expanding and contracting after mild COVID-19 in a couple of donors. Two young, previously healthy adult volunteers, one female and one male, were included in the cohort.

Ficoll-Paque density gradient centrifugation was the method used to isolate PBMCs. Regarding this clonotype: What antigen it recognizes has not been identified. Within one base of it there is no much larger clone, and no base qualities were kept.

CDR3 length: 16 amino acids, cysteine to phenylalanine. Of the read, only the CDR3 DNA is kept; its 48 bases are in frame from base 1. For this chain, trimming is 4 bases at the V end and 0 bases at the J end, and the number of junction bases without a gene match is 2. The germline V gene specifies MNHEY as CDR1 and SVGEGT as CDR2. Sequencing relied on an Illumina NovaSeq 6000. TCRalpha and TCRbeta cDNA libraries were constructed by 5'RACE with constant-segment primers, with sample barcodes and unique molecular identifiers being introduced. RNA was extracted from every sample with Trizol reagent. Libraries were amplified in two PCR steps, with a second sample barcode and Illumina TruSeq adapters added in the second step. The libraries were sequenced on an Illumina NovaSeq using 2 x 150 bp paired-end reads. The original pipeline was this. Reads were demultiplexed and collapsed into UMI-guided consensus sequences with migec v1.2.7. Using mixcr v2.1.11, UMI consensuses were aligned to TRA and TRB V and J templates and then assembled into clonotypes. A clonotype was counted as expanded or contracted only if both edgeR and NoisET called the change significant, with noise models trained on biological replicates. For edgeR calls, a false discovery rate-adjusted p below 0.01 and a log2 fold-change threshold of 1 were applied. PCA with hierarchical clustering of max-normalized trajectories of the 1000 most abundant clonotypes was used as exploratory dynamics analysis. Separately sequenced CD4+ and CD8+ repertoires were used to assign a CD4 or CD8 phenotype to each responding clone. The public reads were run again by TCRdb, first through fastp at Q25 and then through MiXCR, and only productive beta chains were kept. Each CDR3 protein gets just one entry, which takes the most common genes and DNA from the rows behind it. These V and J calls are TCRdb output, not the study's own analysis. This sample holds about 340,000 distinct CDR3 sequences; 15% to 20% were observed only once. 20% to 25% of the sample belongs to the ten largest clones.

The paper's findings and limits, for the study overall: Clones contracting from day 15 to 85 had balanced CD4/CD8 phenotypes, while a second wave expanding from day 15 to 37 was biased towards CD4+. Only a couple of mild cases were covered in the study, and larger cohorts including severe cases with pre-infection samples were considered necessary. SARS-CoV-2 specificity of the second-wave clones peaking on day 37 was not confirmed. Contracting CD4+ clones appeared mostly in the CM and EM memory subsets, whereas CD8+ clones were enriched in EMRA. Some responding clones were found in pre-infection memory, which suggests that pre-existing cross-reactive memory T cells took part in the SARS-CoV-2 response.

Sequencing was done on a sample of PBMCs or a T cell subset sorted from them (not recorded which). The chain uses TRBV6-2 or TRBV6-3 and TRBJ1-6, with TRBD1 matching 8 junction bases. This sequence was found in a man in his late teens or twenties who had mild COVID-19 (a few samples of this study predate the infection). The sample titles of this study are shuffled in the database, so cell type and time point are left out; the donor was told from shared clones. CDR3 region: CASSSDRGSYNSPLHF. The base sequence is TGTGCCAGCAGTTCCGACAGGGGCTCCTATAATTCACCCCTCCACTTT.